Each of the 29 T cell receptor beta chains below was sequenced from the same sample in a study of blood T cell repertoires in COVID-19. Generated by immunoSEQ multiplex PCR, the TCRdb table keeps only in-frame clones and is missing some. The repertoire holds 190,000 or so clones, roughly 90% seen once, with around 4.5% in the top ten. The sequenced sample was PBMCs or T cells enriched from blood (not recorded which). These receptors were obtained from a woman in her 30s who had been exposed to COVID-19.

This clone appeared once. One end of the junction is discordant with germline, which a read error may explain. The chain joins TRBV7-8 to TRBJ2-7, with D perhaps TRBD1 (5 bases). The CDR3 is made up of 14 amino acids. Germline CDR1 reads SGHVS; CDR2 reads FQNEAQ. The CDR3 DNA sequence: TGTGCCAGCACCTTAGTGGCCCAGGGTGGAACAAGGTACTTC. Its protein is CASTLVAQGGTRYF.

CDR3 sequence reads: CASSQQGRTDTQYF. The CDR3 coding sequence is TGTGCCAGCAGCCAACAGGGGAGGACGGATACGCAGTATTTT. The chain carries TRBV28 and TRBJ2-3; possibly TRBD1 for D (7 bases). This CDR3 spans 14 amino acids. Looked up from germline, CDR1 is MDHEN and CDR2 is SYDVKM. The V and J ends lost 6 bases and 6 bases respectively, with 16 bases between them.

CDR3 sequence reads: CASSVAGWGNTGELFF. The CDR3 nucleotides are TGTGCCAGCAGTGTAGCAGGGTGGGGGAACACCGGGGAGCTGTTTTTT. The chain has TRBV25-1 and TRBJ2-2, with D possibly TRBD1 on 5 matching bases. The CDR3 totals 16 residues. The germline V and J ends were trimmed by 4 bases and 1 base, with 13 bases remaining between them. Germline CDR1 and CDR2: MGHDK and SYGVNS.

The chain combines TRBV7-8 with TRBJ1-3; D is unresolved. The CDR3 runs 15 residues. V was clipped by 1 base and J by 0 bases, with 7 bases between them. CDR1 SGHVS and CDR2 FQNEAQ come from the germline V gene. For the CDR3, the DNA is TGTGCCAGCAGCTTAGGCGAGCTCTCTGGAAACACCATATATTTT. This codes for CASSLGELSGNTIYF.

CDR3 in DNA: TGTGCCAGCTCAAACCAGGGGGACACTGAAGCTTTCTTT. Amino acid sequence: CASSNQGDTEAFF. The chain links TRBV18 to TRBJ1-1, with 7 bases that match TRBD1. Per the germline V gene, CDR1 is KGHSH and CDR2 is LQKENI. The ends lost 5 bases at V and 3 bases at J; junction bases unmatched: 3. The CDR3 is 13 residues long.

The chain couples TRBV6-5 to TRBJ1-4; the match to TRBD1 covers 8 bases. The V and J ends lost 9 bases and 6 bases, in that order; junction bases with no gene match: 6. The CDR3 has 13 residues. Per germline, CDR1 MNHEY and CDR2 SVGAGI. The CDR3 loop is CASNKDRDEKLFF. CDR3 DNA sequence: TGTGCCAGTAATAAGGACAGGGATGAAAAACTGTTTTTT.

This chain uses TRBV6-5 with TRBJ2-5, with a possible D match to TRBD2 (6 bases). The CDR3 covers 14 residues. V was clipped by 6 bases and J by 7 bases, with 18 bases between them. The germline gives CDR1 MNHEY, CDR2 SVGAGI. As DNA, the CDR3 is TGTGCCAGCAGGACGACCGGGACTTTCGGGACCCAGTACTTC. This translates into CASRTTGTFGTQYF.

The chain links TRBV7-2 to TRBJ2-5; no firm D call. Germline loops: CDR1 SGHTA, CDR2 FQGNSA. The CDR3 is 12 residues long. With 2 bases removed from V and 4 bases from J, the gap between germline ends came to 5 bases. The CDR3 protein is CASSLLGETQYF. The CDR3 DNA reads as TGTGCCAGCAGCTTACTCGGAGAGACCCAGTACTTC.

The chain has TRBV19 and TRBJ1-5; maybe TRBD1 (5 bases). V was shortened by 3 bases and J by 3 bases, with 12 bases between the two germline ends. This CDR3 spans 15 amino acids. Germline lookup yields CDR1 LNHDA and CDR2 SQIVND (reference sequence). The CDR3 reads CASSIRSGNNQPQHF. The CDR3 nucleotides read TGTGCCAGTAGTATTCGGTCAGGGAACAATCAGCCCCAGCATTTT.

The chain is built from TRBV12-3 or TRBV12-4 and TRBJ2-3; D gene uncertain. V was shortened by 6 bases and J by 10 bases, with 14 bases between the two germline ends. The CDR3 has 12 residues. CDR3 bases: TGTGCCAGCAGCCTCCGGGTATTGGCGCAGTATTTT. Translated: CASSLRVLAQYF.

V usage is TRBV24-1 and J usage is TRBJ1-4; TRBD1 agrees at 9 bases. The germline gives CDR1 KGHDR, CDR2 SFDVKD. The length of the CDR3 is 16 residues. After removal of 5 bases from V and 2 bases from J, the junction contained 5 bases not matched to a gene. CDR3 sequence: CATSGSDRGTNEKLFF. The CDR3, as DNA: TGTGCCACCAGTGGTAGCGACAGGGGGACTAATGAAAAACTGTTTTTT.

This sequence joins TRBV6-5 and TRBJ1-2; maybe TRBD1 (6 bases). Germline-derived CDR1 and CDR2 are MNHEY and SVGAGI. This CDR3 is built from 15 residues. V lost 10 bases, J lost 4 bases, and 22 bases lay in between. The CDR3 DNA follows: TGTGCCACGGCCATAGGGTACAGGGAGCTCTATGGCTACACCTTC. As protein: CATAIGYRELYGYTF.

CDR3 loop: CARSISGGTEAFF. DNA for the CDR3: TGTGCCAGATCTATCTCAGGGGGCACTGAAGCTTTCTTT. This chain joins TRBV2 and TRBJ1-1, with 7 bases lining up with TRBD1. Germline V CDR1 and CDR2: SNHLY, FYNNEI. J lost 4 bases, V lost 9 bases, and 8 bases had no gene match. The CDR3 totals 13 residues.

This chain uses TRBV9 with TRBJ2-7, with a weak D call TRBD2 (7 bases). From germline, CDR1 is SGDLS and CDR2 YYNGEE. V lost 3 bases and J lost 1, with 14 bases in between. The CDR3 runs 15 residues. The CDR3 DNA follows: TGTGCCAGCAGCGAGGGGGGGAGCCCGTCCTACGAGCAGTACTTC. Amino acid sequence: CASSEGGSPSYEQYF.

The rearrangement joins TRBV2 to TRBJ2-3; TRBD1 matches at 9 bases. The V segment lost 8 bases and the J segment 3 bases; nucleotides outside the gene matches: 9. The CDR3 totals 15 residues. Per the germline V gene, CDR1 is SNHLY and CDR2 is FYNNEI. Here the CDR3 DNA reads TGTGCCAGCTCACGCCGGGACAGGGATACAGATACGCAGTATTTT. It is translated as CASSRRDRDTDTQYF. Combining the CDR3 with reference TRBV2 and TRBJ2-3 gives the whole variable domain EPEVTQTPSHQVTQMGQEVILRCVPISNHLYFYWYRQILGQKVEFLVSFYNNEISEKSEIFDDQFSVERPDGSNFTLKIRSTKLEDSAMYFCASSRRDRDTDTQYFGPGTRLTVL.

This clone was observed once. The V and J genes are TRBV27 and TRBJ1-1; D possibly corresponds to TRBD1 (6 bases). Germline V gives CDR1 MNHEY, CDR2 SMNVEV (reference sequence). Between the trimmed V and J ends, which lost 6 bases and 6 bases, there was a span of 23 bases. The CDR3 totals 16 residues. This CDR3 reads CASRQQGFSIVAEAFF. In nucleotides, the CDR3 is TGTGCCAGCAGACAACAGGGTTTTTCGATTGTCGCTGAAGCTTTCTTT.

V usage is TRBV29-1 and J usage is TRBJ1-5, with TRBD1 as a possible D gene (5 bases). Germline assignment: CDR1 SQVTM and CDR2 ANQGSEA. This CDR3 comprises 13 residues. Trimming left V 4 bases short and J 5 bases short, with 12 bases between. The CDR3 here is CSVGQGADQPQHF. The CDR3 DNA sequence: TGCAGCGTTGGCCAGGGCGCAGATCAGCCCCAGCATTTT.

This clone was found a few times. The V call is TRBV19, the J call TRBJ1-5, with 7 bases identical to TRBD1. The CDR3 runs 15 residues. Looked up from germline, CDR1 is LNHDA and CDR2 is SQIVND (reference sequence). V shed 4 bases, J shed 9 bases, and the junction held 12 bases outside the gene matches. The DNA for the CDR3 is TGTGCCAGTAGTAAGCTCTCGACAGGGATGATGCCCCAGCATTTT. Protein sequence: CASSKLSTGMMPQHF.

The chain recombines TRBV10-3 with TRBJ2-1; 10 nucleotides align to TRBD2. Trimming cost V 4 bases and J 5 bases; bases outside gene matches: 8. The germline V gene encodes CDR1 ENHRY and CDR2 SYGVKD. The CDR3 is 16 amino acids. The CDR3 here is CAISGGAGGRDNEQFF. Here the CDR3 DNA reads TGTGCCATCAGTGGGGGAGCGGGGGGGCGAGACAATGAGCAGTTCTTC.

The chain joins TRBV18 to TRBJ2-1, with 7 positions matching TRBD2. Germline trimming cut 2 bases from V and 6 bases from J; bases unmatched to any gene: 7. The CDR3 has 15 amino acids. Germline CDR1 KGHSH, CDR2 LQKENI. The CDR3 loop is CASSPMSGNSNEQFF. The DNA for the CDR3 is TGTGCCAGCTCACCAATGAGCGGGAATAGCAATGAGCAGTTCTTC.

The rearrangement uses TRBV30 and TRBJ2-2; D gene uncertain. Germline V gene data show CDR1 as GTSNPN and CDR2 as SVGIG (reference sequence). V was clipped by 1 base and J by 7 bases, with 19 bases between them. The length of the CDR3 is 16 residues. The chain's CDR3 is CAWSGYTGSHIGELFF. CDR3 nucleotide sequence: TGTGCCTGGAGTGGCTATACCGGGTCACATATCGGGGAGCTGTTTTTT.

V is TRBV11-3 and J is TRBJ2-1; 11 bases are shared with TRBD1. V trimming: 7 bases; J trimming: 13 bases; junction bases outside the gene matches: 12. This CDR3 is 14 amino acids long. Germline V CDR1 and CDR2: SGHNT, YENEEA. CDR3 nucleotides: TGTGCCAGCAACCACGGACAGGGGGCGGACCGACAGTTCTTC. Residues: CASNHGQGADRQFF.

The V and J genes are TRBV4-2 and TRBJ2-3; possible D gene TRBD2, 5 bases. The CDR3 has 12 amino acids. Per the germline V gene, CDR1 is LGHNA and CDR2 is YNFKEQ. The V gene lost 4 bases and the J gene lost 7 bases, with 9 bases spanning the gap. The CDR3 nucleotides read TGTGCCAGCAGCCTACTAGGTCATACGCAGTATTTT. Translated, it gives CASSLLGHTQYF.

CDR3 amino acids: CASSPHERANVLTF. The CDR3 DNA reads TGTGCCAGCAGCCCCCATGAGAGGGCCAACGTCCTGACTTTC. The chain has TRBV7-8 and TRBJ2-6; D call uncertain. The CDR3 is 14 residues long. Germline loops: CDR1 SGHVS, CDR2 FQNEAQ. V gave up 5 bases and J gave up 5 bases, with 10 bases separating them.

The V call is TRBV29-1, the J call TRBJ2-7; D may be TRBD1 (6 bases). Looked up from germline, CDR1 is SQVTM and CDR2 is ANQGSEA. This CDR3 is built from 14 residues. The ends were cut back, 0 bases at V and 3 bases at J, with 12 bases in the middle. The CDR3 loop is CSVEDDTGFYEQYF. The CDR3 coding sequence is TGCAGCGTTGAAGATGATACAGGGTTCTACGAGCAGTACTTC.

The chain recombines TRBV11-3 with TRBJ2-3; 13 positions match TRBD2. The CDR3 extends over 14 amino acids. The J segment lost 6 bases and the V segment lost 5 bases, leaving 2 bases of the junction unmatched. Germline V gene data show CDR1 as SGHNT and CDR2 as YENEEA. The CDR3 DNA reads as TGTGCCAGCAGCGGACTAGCGGGGGTGGATACGCAGTATTTT. It encodes CASSGLAGVDTQYF.

This rearrangement joins TRBV30 to TRBJ1-2; D unclear. Germline CDR1 GTSNPN, CDR2 SVGIG (reference sequence). This CDR3 has 13 residues. Trimming cost V 2 bases and J 1 base, with 8 bases left between them. Here the CDR3 reads CAWSPPVNYGYTF. The CDR3 coding sequence is TGTGCCTGGAGTCCCCCGGTTAACTATGGCTACACCTTC.

The chain combines TRBV4-2 with TRBJ2-7; D call uncertain. The CDR3 loop spans 15 amino acids. Looked up from germline, CDR1 is LGHNA and CDR2 is YNFKEQ. The ends were cut back, 0 bases at V and 4 bases at J, with 13 bases in the middle. The CDR3 DNA sequence: TGTGCCAGCAGCCAAGACAGTGCAGTGTTATACGAGCAGTACTTC. This translates into CASSQDSAVLYEQYF.

The chain is built from TRBV6-1 and TRBJ2-7; 7 bases match TRBD1. Germline-derived CDR1 and CDR2 are MNHNS and SASEGT. The CDR3 length is 16 residues. V gave up 1 base and J gave up 2 bases; unmatched junction bases: 8. The CDR3 spells CASSEESGQGAYEQYF. The CDR3 bases are TGTGCCAGCAGTGAAGAGTCCGGGCAGGGGGCCTACGAGCAGTACTTC.